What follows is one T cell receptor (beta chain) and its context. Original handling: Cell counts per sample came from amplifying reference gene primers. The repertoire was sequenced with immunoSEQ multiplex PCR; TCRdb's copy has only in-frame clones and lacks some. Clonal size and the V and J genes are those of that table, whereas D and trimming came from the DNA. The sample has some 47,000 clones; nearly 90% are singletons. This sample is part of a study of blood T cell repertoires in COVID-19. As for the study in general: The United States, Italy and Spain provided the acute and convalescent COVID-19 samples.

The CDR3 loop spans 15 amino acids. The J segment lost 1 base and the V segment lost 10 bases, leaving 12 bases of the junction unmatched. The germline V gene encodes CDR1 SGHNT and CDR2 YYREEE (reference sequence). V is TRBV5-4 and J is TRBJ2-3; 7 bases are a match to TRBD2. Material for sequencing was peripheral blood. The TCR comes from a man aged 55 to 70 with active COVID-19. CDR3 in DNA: TGTGCCGCCGGATGGGAGGGCCGTGGCACAGATACGCAGTATTTT. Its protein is CAAGWEGRGTDTQYF.